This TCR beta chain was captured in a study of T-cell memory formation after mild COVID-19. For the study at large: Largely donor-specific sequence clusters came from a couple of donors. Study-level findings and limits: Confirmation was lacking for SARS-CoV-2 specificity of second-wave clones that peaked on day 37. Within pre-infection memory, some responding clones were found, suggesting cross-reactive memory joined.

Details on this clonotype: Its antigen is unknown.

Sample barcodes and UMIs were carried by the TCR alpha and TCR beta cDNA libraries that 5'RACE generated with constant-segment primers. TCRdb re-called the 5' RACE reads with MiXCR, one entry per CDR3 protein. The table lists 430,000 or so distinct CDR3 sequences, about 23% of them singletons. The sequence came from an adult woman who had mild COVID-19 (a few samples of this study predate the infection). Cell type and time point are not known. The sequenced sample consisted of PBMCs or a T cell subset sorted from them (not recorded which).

The chain's CDR3 is CASSPLGGLAGGRGETQYF. CDR3 sequence (DNA): TGTGCCAGCAGCCCTCTAGGCGGACTAGCGGGAGGTCGAGGAGAGACCCAGTACTTC. The chain recombines TRBV11-3 with TRBJ2-5; TRBD2 matches 14 bases. This CDR3 spans 19 amino acids. J gave up 4 bases and V 5 bases, and 15 bases lay outside the gene matches. The V gene's germline CDR1 is SGHNT and CDR2 YENEEA.